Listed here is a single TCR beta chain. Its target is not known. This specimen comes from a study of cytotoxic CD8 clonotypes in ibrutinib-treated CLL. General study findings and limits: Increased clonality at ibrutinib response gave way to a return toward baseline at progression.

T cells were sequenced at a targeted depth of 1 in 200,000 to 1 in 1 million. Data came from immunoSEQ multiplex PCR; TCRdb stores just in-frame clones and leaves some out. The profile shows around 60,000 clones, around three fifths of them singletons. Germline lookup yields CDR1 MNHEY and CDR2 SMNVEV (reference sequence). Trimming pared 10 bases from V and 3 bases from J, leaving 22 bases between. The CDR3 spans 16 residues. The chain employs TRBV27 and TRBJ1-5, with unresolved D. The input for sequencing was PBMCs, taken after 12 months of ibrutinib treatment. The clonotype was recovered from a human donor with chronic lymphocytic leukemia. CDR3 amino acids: CATAFLSSGDNQPQHF. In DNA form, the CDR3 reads TGTGCCACCGCGTTTCTCTCAAGTGGCGACAATCAGCCCCAGCATTTT.